Sequencing of this T cell receptor beta chain was carried out in a study of sequential checkpoint blockade in melanoma. Background on the study: Both treatment sequences were followed by maintenance nivolumab.

Only in-frame clones appear in the TCRdb table, and some are missing; sequencing was by immunoSEQ multiplex PCR. Here the sample spans over 15,000 clones, roughly 69% being singletons. Germline V gives CDR1 MNHEY, CDR2 SMNVEV (reference sequence). CDR3 length: 13 amino acids. Trimming left V 1 base short and J 5 bases short, with 9 bases between. Regarding treatment: randomized to nivolumab then ipilimumab (arm A) or the reverse (arm B). DNA-damaging chemotherapy had not been given to any patient beforehand. PBMC sorting kept live CD3+CD8+ cells without CD19 or CD56. This clone is large. The chain recombines TRBV27 with TRBJ2-7; maybe TRBD1 (5 bases). This material consisted of CD8+ T cells sorted from blood (inferred from file names), taken from a patient given nivolumab and ipilimumab in sequence. The clonotype was recovered from a human donor with melanoma. The CDR3 region has the DNA TGTGCCAGCAGTTTATGGCAGGGCGACGAGCAGTACTTC. Translation gives CASSLWQGDEQYF.